A selection of T cell receptor beta chains follows, all from one sample in a study of vaccination and CD4 T cells after COVID-19. The antigens for these receptors are not known. TCRdb re-called the PCR reads with MiXCR, one entry per CDR3 protein. The table includes 15,000 to 20,000 distinct CDR3 sequences, 43% detected once. The material was CD4+ T cells from blood, cultured in vitro, obtained before SARS-CoV-2 vaccination. The receptors originated from a human donor who had recovered from COVID-19. The CDR3 runs from the conserved cysteine through the conserved F or W. Each record gives: clone size, D gene, V gene, J gene, CDR3 protein, CDR3 DNA. A D gene is named only where the DNA matches it firmly. The size field is filled for only some rows; it gives once, few, many or a size class.

>-|TRBD1|TRBV29-1|TRBJ1-1
CSVVGTASTEAFF
TGCAGCGTGGTAGGGACAGCGAGCACTGAAGCTTTCTTT
>-|-|TRBV11-3|TRBJ2-6
CASSRGDTTAPWANVLTF
TGTGCCAGCAGCCGAGGCGACACGACCGCTCCCTGGGCCAACGTCCTGACTTTC
>-|-|TRBV10-3|TRBJ2-3
CAISEPSRDTQYF
TGTGCCATCAGTGAGCCTAGCAGAGATACGCAGTATTTT
>-|-|TRBV7-9|TRBJ1-2
CASSYWTGSLYGYTF
TGTGCCAGCAGCTACTGGACGGGTTCGTTGTATGGCTACACCTTC
>few|TRBD1|TRBV20-1|TRBJ1-3
CSAMGGGAGNTIYF
TGCAGTGCTATGGGAGGGGGCGCGGGAAACACCATATATTTT
>-|TRBD1|TRBV7-2|TRBJ2-1
CASSLGVMQGANEQFF
TGTGCCAGCAGCTTAGGAGTCATGCAGGGGGCAAATGAGCAGTTCTTC
>-|-|TRBV18|TRBJ1-1
CASSYGSGEASEAFF
TGTGCCAGCTCCTACGGCTCGGGGGAAGCGTCTGAAGCTTTCTTT
>few|-|TRBV5-6|TRBJ1-1
CASSLEGRGTEAFF
TGTGCCAGCAGCTTGGAGGGGAGGGGCACTGAAGCTTTCTTT
>-|-|TRBV6-1|TRBJ2-7
CASSHGGGVTSYEQYF
TGTGCCAGCAGTCACGGGGGCGGGGTCACCTCCTACGAGCAGTACTTC
>few|-|TRBV7-2|TRBJ2-7
CASSLGGAPSYEQYF
TGTGCCAGCAGCTTGGGCGGGGCGCCATCCTACGAGCAGTACTTC
>few|TRBD2|TRBV27|TRBJ2-3
CASSLGSGTDTQYF
TGTGCCAGCAGTTTAGGTAGCGGGACTGATACGCAGTATTTT
>-|TRBD2|TRBV20-1|TRBJ2-5
CSASLGGTSGRGTQYF
TGCAGTGCTAGCCTCGGGGGGACTAGCGGGAGAGGGACCCAGTACTTC
>few|TRBD1|TRBV7-2|TRBJ1-2
CASSLARTGIYGYTF
TGTGCCAGCAGCTTAGCAAGGACAGGGATCTATGGCTACACCTTC
>-|-|TRBV7-2|TRBJ2-6
CASSRAPSVLTF
TGTGCCAGCAGCCGGGCTCCTAGCGTCCTGACTTTC
>few|-|TRBV10-3|TRBJ1-2
CAISESGPAHGYTF
TGTGCCATCAGTGAGTCGGGGCCCGCCCATGGCTACACCTTC
>-|-|TRBV18|TRBJ1-2
CASLPGFNYGYTF
TGTGCCAGCTTGCCTGGATTCAACTATGGCTACACCTTC
>-|TRBD1|TRBV27|TRBJ2-2
CASRSEGARNTGELFF
TGTGCCAGCAGGTCCGAGGGGGCCCGGAACACCGGGGAGCTGTTTTTT
>few|-|TRBV19|TRBJ1-5
CASSPVISEPQHF
TGTGCCAGTAGTCCCGTTATTTCGGAGCCCCAGCATTTT
>-|TRBD2|TRBV5-4|TRBJ2-2
CASSLAGVGLGGELFF
TGTGCCAGCAGCCTAGCGGGAGTGGGTCTCGGCGGGGAGCTGTTTTTT
>few|-|TRBV7-2|TRBJ2-7
CASSSQEVLSEQYF
TGTGCCAGCAGCTCCCAAGAGGTCCTGTCCGAGCAGTACTTC
>-|TRBD2|TRBV7-9|TRBJ2-7
CASSSLRWGSGETGEQYF
TGTGCCAGCAGCTCACTCCGGTGGGGTAGCGGGGAAACTGGCGAGCAGTACTTC
>-|TRBD2|TRBV6-1|TRBJ2-1
CASSRVGIAGGYVEQFF
TGTGCCAGCAGTCGCGTGGGCATAGCGGGAGGGTACGTTGAGCAGTTCTTC
>-|-|TRBV18|TRBJ2-7
CASSPLGDGAYEQYF
TGTGCCAGCTCACCTCTGGGGGACGGAGCCTACGAGCAGTACTTC
>-|-|TRBV20-1|TRBJ1-1
CSAREVGGQRIINTEAFF
TGCAGTGCTAGAGAAGTTGGCGGGCAAAGGATTATTAACACTGAAGCTTTCTTT
>-|-|TRBV7-8|TRBJ1-3
CASSLDRVAGNTIYF
TGTGCCAGCAGCTTAGACAGGGTCGCGGGTAACACCATATATTTT
>-|-|TRBV19|TRBJ1-4
CASSTLTGRGEKLFF
TGTGCCAGTAGTACTCTAACAGGTCGCGGTGAAAAACTGTTTTTT
>-|-|TRBV28|TRBJ1-5
CASSDRSNQPQHF
TGTGCCAGCAGTGACAGGAGCAATCAGCCCCAGCATTTT
>few|TRBD1|TRBV7-2|TRBJ1-2
CASSQDRGVRRDTF
TGTGCCAGCTCACAAGACAGGGGGGTGAGGCGGGACACCTTC
>-|-|TRBV6-2/TRBV6-3|TRBJ1-5
CASSYALVAGPRNQPQHF
TGTGCCAGCAGTTACGCCTTGGTGGCGGGGCCCCGCAATCAGCCCCAGCATTTT
>-|-|TRBV7-9|TRBJ1-2
CASSRSTVNYGYTF
TGTGCCAGCAGCCGGTCGACAGTGAACTATGGCTACACCTTC
>medium-sized|-|TRBV15|TRBJ1-2
CATSREPQGSVYGYTF
TGTGCCACCAGCAGAGAGCCCCAGGGTTCGGTCTATGGCTACACCTTC
>once|-|TRBV19|TRBJ1-5
CASSSTGRVGDQPQHF
TGTGCCAGTAGCTCAACGGGGCGGGTGGGTGATCAGCCCCAGCATTTT
>-|TRBD1|TRBV30|TRBJ1-1
CAWSVRDSPLF
TGTGCCTGGAGTGTACGGGACAGTCCTCTCTTT
>-|TRBD1|TRBV12-3/TRBV12-4|TRBJ1-1
CASIRQGNTEAFF
TGTGCCAGCATTAGACAGGGTAACACTGAAGCTTTCTTT
>few|TRBD1|TRBV19|TRBJ1-2
CASNEPGQGVGRYTF
TGTGCCAGTAATGAGCCGGGACAGGGCGTTGGTCGCTACACCTTC
>few|-|TRBV20-1|TRBJ2-4
CSASALGGPGIQYF
TGCAGTGCTAGCGCGCTGGGGGGGCCGGGCATTCAGTACTTC
>-|-|TRBV24-1|TRBJ1-6
CATPGTLYSPLHF
TGTGCCACCCCCGGGACCCTGTATTCACCCCTCCACTTT
>-|-|TRBV7-9|TRBJ2-2
CASSITGTGELFF
TGTGCCAGCAGCATTACAGGCACCGGGGAGCTGTTTTTT
>-|TRBD1|TRBV5-4|TRBJ2-7
CASSLGDRVPHEQYF
TGTGCCAGCAGCTTGGGGGACAGGGTTCCCCACGAGCAGTACTTC
>-|-|TRBV2|TRBJ2-7
CASKTDSYEQYF
TGTGCCAGCAAAACGGATTCCTACGAGCAGTACTTC
>few|-|TRBV6-1|TRBJ2-5
CASSRNRVGGETQYF
TGTGCCAGCAGTAGAAACAGGGTGGGTGGAGAGACCCAGTACTTC
>few|-|TRBV19|TRBJ1-1
CATGNGVNTEAFF
TGTGCCACGGGGAACGGGGTGAACACTGAAGCTTTCTTT
>few|-|TRBV20-1|TRBJ1-5
CSARREFNQPQHF
TGCAGTGCTAGGCGGGAGTTCAATCAGCCCCAGCATTTT
>once|-|TRBV7-9|TRBJ1-1
CASSSLGNPGTEAFF
TGTGCCAGCAGCTCCCTCGGGAATCCAGGTACTGAAGCTTTCTTT
>-|-|TRBV24-1|TRBJ1-3
CATSDLKRGHSGNTIYF
TGTGCCACCAGTGACCTGAAACGAGGGCACTCTGGAAACACCATATATTTT